This T cell receptor beta chain was sequenced for a study of blood T cell repertoires in COVID-19. Study in general: Specimens from acute and convalescent COVID-19 originated in the United States, Italy and Spain. T cells, B-cell-depleted T cells, or PBMCs provided the cDNA or gDNA that served as material.

Methods used by the authors: Using reference gene primer amplification, nucleated cell counts were estimated. The data were produced by immunoSEQ multiplex PCR, yet TCRdb's version contains in-frame clones alone and is incomplete. The DNA gave D and trimming, while V, J and clone size come from that table. The sample holds some 250,000 clones; about 73% are singletons and the top ten take around 3.4%. This clone was seen a handful of times. CDR3 length equals 13 residues. Trimming removed 10 bases from V and 12 bases from J; junction bases left unmatched: 14. Germline CDR1 ENHRY, CDR2 SYGVKD. V gene TRBV10-3 combines with J gene TRBJ2-7; 11 positions match TRBD2. Sequencing was performed on peripheral blood. This TCR came from a woman aged 80 or over with acute or convalescent COVID-19. CDR3: CATQLTSGGSGYF. The CDR3 DNA is TGTGCCACCCAACTAACTAGCGGGGGATCTGGGTACTTC.